The 19 T cell receptor beta chains below all came from one sample that was sequenced in a study of blood T cell repertoires in COVID-19 (dated by TCRdb to the early 2020s). The library was prepared using the immunoSEQ multiplex PCR assay. TCRdb took over this immuneACCESS table, retaining in-frame rearrangements with V and J assigned. Such tables are incomplete; in checked studies, under half of the missing clones stem from an unresolved V gene, and the remainder is unexplained. The sample contains 120,000 to 150,000 clones, 75% to 85% of them found a single time. The ten largest clonotypes hold roughly 4% of the sample. Sample: peripheral blood. These receptors were taken from a woman older than 75 with acute or convalescent COVID-19.

The V call is TRBV5-6, the J call TRBJ1-2, with 7 nucleotides matching TRBD1. V dropped 1 base and J dropped 2; count of bases not matched to a gene: 11. This CDR3 region has 17 residues. Germline V CDR1 and CDR2: SGHDT, YYEEEE. The CDR3 is CASSLRPRTGDNYGYTF. DNA for the CDR3: TGTGCCAGCAGCTTGAGGCCCAGGACAGGTGACAACTATGGCTACACCTTC.

V gene TRBV5-4 combines with J gene TRBJ2-1; 11 nucleotides align to TRBD2. The V gene's germline CDR1 is SGHNT and CDR2 YYREEE (reference sequence). Trimming at V came to 6 bases and at J to 3 bases, leaving 5 bases not matched to a gene. This CDR3 region has 15 residues. The CDR3: CASTLTSGSYNEQFF. CDR3 nucleotide sequence: TGTGCCAGCACCCTTACTAGCGGGAGCTACAATGAGCAGTTCTTC.

The V gene is TRBV30, the J gene TRBJ1-5; TRBD1 agrees at 8 bases. The CDR3 length is 17 residues. Trimming at V came to 3 bases and at J to 5 bases, leaving 15 bases not matched to a gene. The germline V gene has CDR1 GTSNPN and CDR2 SVGIG (reference sequence). CDR3 region: CAWRTPGRAGGDQPQHF. The CDR3 DNA sequence: TGTGCCTGGAGGACACCGGGGCGAGCAGGGGGCGATCAGCCCCAGCATTTT.

The genes are TRBV6-5 and TRBJ1-3, with a possible D match to TRBD1 (5 bases). CDR1 and CDR2 (germline): MNHEY, SVGAGI. Trimming pared 8 bases from V and 1 base from J, leaving 15 bases between. This CDR3 is built from 15 residues. CDR3 DNA sequence: TGTGCCAGCGGAAGGGGTTTGGGATCTGGAAACACCATATATTTT. Protein product: CASGRGLGSGNTIYF.

The V call is TRBV9, the J call TRBJ1-1; D possibly corresponds to TRBD1 (6 bases). Between the trimmed V and J ends, which lost 4 bases and 1 base, there was a span of 11 bases. The germline V gene has CDR1 SGDLS and CDR2 YYNGEE. This CDR3 is built from 14 residues. Here the CDR3 reads CASSPGEPNTEAFF. The CDR3 region has the DNA TGTGCCAGCAGCCCAGGGGAGCCGAACACTGAAGCTTTCTTT.

The chain is built from TRBV6-5 and TRBJ2-1; a possible D gene is TRBD2 (6 bases). The ends were cut back, 6 bases at V and 9 bases at J, with 21 bases in the middle. Germline V gene lookup returns CDR1 MNHEY and CDR2 SVGAGI. The CDR3 contains 15 residues. The CDR3 spells CASRTWGSGFPEQFF. In nucleotides, the CDR3 is TGTGCCAGCAGGACATGGGGAAGCGGGTTTCCTGAGCAGTTCTTC.

The rearrangement joins TRBV6-1 to TRBJ2-3; TRBD2 agrees at 9 bases. The CDR3 is 16 amino acids. V lost 3 bases to trimming and J lost 4 bases; unmatched junction nucleotides: 8. Germline CDR1 MNHNS, CDR2 SASEGT. CDR3 sequence reads: CASSEGTSSLSDTQYF. For the CDR3, the DNA is TGTGCCAGCAGTGAGGGGACTAGCAGTTTGTCAGATACGCAGTATTTT.

This clone has just a few counts. CDR3 amino acids: CASSTLLGAAEAFF. The CDR3 coding sequence is TGTGCCAGCAGTACTCTCCTGGGTGCGGCTGAAGCTTTCTTT. This rearrangement joins TRBV28 to TRBJ1-1; D unresolved. V lost 5 bases, J lost 6 bases, and 16 bases lay in between. Germline values: CDR1 MDHEN, CDR2 SYDVKM. The CDR3 is made up of 14 amino acids.

The chain combines TRBV28 with TRBJ1-5; 7 positions agree with TRBD1. V lost 7 bases, J lost 3 bases, and 6 bases stayed unmatched. Per the germline V gene, CDR1 is MDHEN and CDR2 is SYDVKM. The length of the CDR3 is 14 residues. The CDR3 nucleotides read TGTGCCAGCATTCTCGACAGGGTCAATCAGCCCCAGCATTTT. Its translation is CASILDRVNQPQHF.

CDR3 residues: CSAYTGNEQYF. The DNA for the CDR3 is TGCAGTGCTTATACAGGTAACGAGCAGTACTTC. The V and J genes are TRBV20-1 and TRBJ2-7; the D gene is possibly TRBD1 (5 bases). The germline V gene encodes CDR1 DFQATT and CDR2 SNEGSKA (reference sequence). V was trimmed by 5 bases and J by 5 bases, leaving 10 bases between them. The CDR3 has 11 residues.

The chain links TRBV6-5 to TRBJ2-1; 9 nucleotides agree with TRBD1. CDR3 size: 13 residues. Trimming took 7 bases from V and 7 from J; bases not matched to a gene: 5. Germline loops: CDR1 MNHEY, CDR2 SVGAGI. In DNA, the CDR3 is TGTGCCAGCACCCGACAGGGGGTAAATGAGCAGTTCTTC. As protein: CASTRQGVNEQFF.

This clone was seen only once. The J gene is TRBJ1-1, the V gene TRBV2, with TRBD1 as a possible D gene (5 bases). Germline CDR1 is SNHLY and CDR2 is FYNNEI. The length of the CDR3 is 15 residues. V was shortened by 7 bases and J by 1 base, with 16 bases between the two germline ends. The DNA of the CDR3 is TGTGCCAGCAACCCTGGGGGGAGGCGGAACACTGAAGCTTTCTTT. Protein product: CASNPGGRRNTEAFF.

This clone was seen a handful of times. The chain uses TRBV4-1 and TRBJ2-7; 10 bases fit TRBD1. This CDR3 is 14 amino acids long. After removal of 5 bases from V and 3 bases from J, the junction contained 4 bases not matched to a gene. In germline, CDR1 is MGHRA, CDR2 YSYEKL. The CDR3 here is CASSAGTGDYEQYF. CDR3 DNA sequence: TGCGCCAGCAGCGCCGGGACAGGGGACTACGAGCAGTACTTC.

This chain connects TRBV3-1 (or the pseudogene TRBV3-2) to TRBJ2-1, with 10 bases aligning to TRBD2. V shed 5 bases, J shed 15 bases, and the junction held 7 bases outside the gene matches. The germline gives CDR1 LGHDT, CDR2 YNNKEL (reference sequence). The CDR3 totals 12 residues. The CDR3: CASSGPGTSAFF. CDR3 DNA sequence: TGTGCCAGCAGCGGACCCGGGACTAGCGCGTTCTTC.

V gene TRBV18 combines with J gene TRBJ2-1; 8 bases are a match to TRBD2. The CDR3 length is 15 residues. V trimming: 4 bases; J trimming: 0 bases; junction bases outside the gene matches: 2. Germline CDR1 is KGHSH and CDR2 is LQKENI. CDR3 nucleotides: TGTGCCAGCTCACGCGGGGGGAGCTCCTACAATGAGCAGTTCTTC. Translation: CASSRGGSSYNEQFF.

This clone was seen a handful of times. J is TRBJ2-2 and V is TRBV25-1; 8 nucleotides line up with TRBD1. The length of the CDR3 is 15 residues. With 4 bases clipped from V and 2 bases from J, the junction kept 3 bases outside the gene matches. Germline loops: CDR1 MGHDK, CDR2 SYGVNS. CDR3 residues: CASSAGQDNTGELFF. The DNA for the CDR3 is TGTGCCAGCAGTGCGGGACAGGACAACACCGGGGAGCTGTTTTTT.

The chain carries TRBV6-5 and TRBJ1-4; maybe TRBD1 (6 bases). The germline V gene encodes CDR1 MNHEY and CDR2 SVGAGI. CDR3 length equals 13 residues. Trimming shortened V by 5 bases and J by 8 bases, and 12 bases separated the two germline ends. The CDR3 spells CASSRARGEKLFF. CDR3 coding DNA: TGTGCCAGCAGTAGAGCCAGGGGCGAAAAACTGTTTTTT.

The chain has TRBV27 and TRBJ2-1, with no clear D. Trimming left V 3 bases short and J 4 bases short, with 7 bases between. The CDR3 totals 13 residues. The germline V gene has CDR1 MNHEY and CDR2 SMNVEV (reference sequence). The CDR3 DNA follows: TGTGCCAGCAGTTTTGGTACATACAATGAGCAGTTCTTC. This gives the protein CASSFGTYNEQFF.

This chain's CDR3 is CASSIDTGTAIKQYF. The CDR3 nucleotides read TGTGCCAGTAGTATAGATACCGGGACAGCTATAAAGCAGTACTTC. V is TRBV19 and J is TRBJ2-7; 7 nucleotides match TRBD1. The V gene's germline CDR1 is LNHDA and CDR2 SQIVND (reference sequence). The CDR3 is made up of 15 amino acids. With 0 bases clipped from V and 8 bases from J, the junction kept 10 bases outside the gene matches.